The present entry profiles one TCR beta chain with its context. Using immunoSEQ multiplex PCR, the repertoire was profiled, and TCRdb retains in-frame clones only, with some absent. The repertoire holds tens of thousands of clones, with approximately 90% as singletons. This record comes from a study of cytotoxic CD8 clonotypes in ibrutinib-treated CLL. The sequence was obtained from a human donor with chronic lymphocytic leukemia. Sequenced material: PBMCs, taken after 12 months of ibrutinib treatment.

CDR3 residues: CASRQGLAGPTDTQYF. DNA for the CDR3: TGTGCCAGCAGACAAGGACTAGCGGGGCCCACAGATACGCAGTATTTT. This chain uses TRBV2 with TRBJ2-3; 12 nucleotides agree with TRBD2. The germline V gene encodes CDR1 SNHLY and CDR2 FYNNEI. The CDR3 sequence is 16 residues long. V was clipped by 6 bases and J by 2 bases; unmatched bases: 6.